The 5 T cell receptor beta chains below all came from one sample that was sequenced in a study of blood T cell repertoires in COVID-19. Assay used: immunoSEQ multiplex PCR; TCRdb lists only in-frame clones, some missing. The table records around 170,000 clones, around 80% of them present only once. Material for sequencing was peripheral blood. The receptors originated from a woman older than 75 with COVID-19, enrolled during active disease.

This clone was recorded only once. The chain links TRBV7-8 to TRBJ1-1; no firm D call. Germline V gene data show CDR1 as SGHVS and CDR2 as FQNEAQ. CDR3 size: 13 residues. Trimming left V 5 bases short and J 1 base short, with 8 bases between. The CDR3 coding sequence is TGTGCCAGCAGCACACAGAGGAACACTGAAGCTTTCTTT. Its translation is CASSTQRNTEAFF.

V and J are TRBV18 and TRBJ1-5, with D tentatively TRBD1 (5 bases). Trimming pared 1 base from V and 5 bases from J, leaving 12 bases between. The germline gives CDR1 KGHSH, CDR2 LQKENI. The CDR3 has 15 residues. CDR3 DNA sequence: TGTGCCAGCTCACCACACCAGGGTGGGGATCAGCCCCAGCATTTT. Translation: CASSPHQGGDQPQHF.

This chain uses TRBV5-8 with TRBJ2-3; D gene unclear. The CDR3 covers 13 residues. V dropped 2 bases and J dropped 2 bases, with 6 bases sitting between them. Per germline, CDR1 SGHTS and CDR2 YDEGEE. Written as DNA, the CDR3 is TGTGCCAGCAGCTTCCCCAACACAGATACGCAGTATTTT. Translating gives CASSFPNTDTQYF.

The J gene is TRBJ1-4, the V gene TRBV5-5; D may be TRBD1 (6 bases). CDR1 SGHKS and CDR2 YYEKEE come from the germline V gene (reference sequence). The V gene lost 3 bases and the J gene lost 7 bases, with 13 bases spanning the gap. This CDR3 is 14 amino acids long. For the CDR3, the DNA is TGTGCCAGCAGCTGGACGGGGGGCGGTGAAAAACTGTTTTTT. Its protein product is CASSWTGGGEKLFF.

The chain links TRBV10-3 to TRBJ1-6; D not certain. V dropped 10 bases and J dropped 7 bases, with 17 bases sitting between them. CDR3 length equals 14 residues. The V gene's germline CDR1 is ENHRY and CDR2 SYGVKD. As DNA, the CDR3 is TGTGCCACCACTAAGGATGGATACAATTCACCCCTCCACTTT. This encodes CATTKDGYNSPLHF.